This TCR beta chain derives from a study of T cell repertoires in cytomegalovirus infection. Study in general: It was the public TCR beta signatures that indicated both CMV infection and matching HLA type. Study conclusions and caveats: Public TCR beta family frequency separated CMV-and-HLA carriers, including in an independent cohort. The ex vivo response was dominated by HLA-C-restricted CMV-specific TCR beta clonotypes.

Germline V gene lookup returns CDR1 SGHVS and CDR2 FQNEAQ. This CDR3 has 19 residues. Comment on this clonotype: As yet, its antigen is unknown. This clone may be a read error of a much larger clone one base away.

TCRdb analysed the reads with MiXCR anew, one entry per CDR3 protein. The repertoire holds about 450,000 distinct CDR3 sequences, with approximately 32% as singletons. The sequence derives from a human donor in good health (CMV status not recorded). Some clones in this sample may be carry-over from other donors' samples. The chain recombines TRBV7-8 with TRBJ1-4, with a weak D call TRBD1 (6 bases). Sample: PBMCs. The CDR3 protein is CASSRTPGTRGGSNEILFF. The CDR3 nucleotides are TGTGCCAGCAGCCGTACTCCAGGGACTCGGGGGGGCTCTAATGAAATACTGTTTTTT. The variable domain in full, with the rest retrieved from reference TRBV7-8 and TRBJ1-4, is GAGVSQSPRYKVAKRGQDVALRCDPISGHVSLFWYQQALGQGPEFLTYFQNEAQLDKSGLPSDRFFAERPEGSVSTLKIQRTQQEDSAVYLCASSRTPGTRGGSNEILFFGSGTQLSVL.